What follows are 5 T cell receptor beta chains derived from one specimen sequenced in a study of cytomegalovirus exposure and HLA in healthy donors. 13 Jbeta primers and 60 Vbeta primers were used for the PCR. Clones were read by immunoSEQ multiplex PCR, and TCRdb kept only the in-frame ones, dropping some. The sample contains about 160,000 clones, approximately 84% of which appear only once. Sequenced input: PBMCs. These receptors all stem from a woman aged 50 to 60 in good health and CMV-seropositive.

This clone was detected once. The genes are TRBV29-1 and TRBJ1-1, with TRBD1 matching over 10 bases. The CDR3 is 12 residues long. Germline V gene data show CDR1 as SQVTM and CDR2 as ANQGSEA. CDR3 DNA: TGCAGTGTGGACAGGGGGGAGACTGAAGCTTTCTTT. Protein sequence: CSVDRGETEAFF. Filled out from reference TRBV29-1 and TRBJ1-1, the complete variable domain reads SAVISQKPSRDICQRGTSLTIQCQVDSQVTMMFWYRQQPGQSLTLIATANQGSEATYESGFVIDKFPISRPNLTFSTLTVSNMSPEDSSIYLCSVDRGETEAFFGQGTRLTVV.

The V gene is TRBV11-3, the J gene TRBJ1-2; tentative D call: TRBD1 (5 bases). Germline CDR1 is SGHNT and CDR2 is YENEEA. The CDR3 covers 15 residues. The ends were cut back, 4 bases at V and 5 bases at J, with 17 bases in the middle. CDR3 DNA sequence: TGTGCCAGCAGCTCCGGCCTGCAGGGAGGGTATGGCTACACCTTC. This encodes CASSSGLQGGYGYTF. Variable domain in full (rest from reference TRBV11-3 and TRBJ1-2): EAGVVQSPRYKIIEKKQPVAFWCNPISGHNTLYWYLQNLGQGPELLIRYENEEAVDDSQLPKDRFSAERLKGVDSTLKIQPAELGDSAVYLCASSSGLQGGYGYTFGSGTRLTVV.

CDR3 region: CASSPGTDFGQPQHF. In DNA, the CDR3 is TGTGCCAGCAGCCCGGGGACAGACTTTGGCCAGCCCCAGCATTTT. The chain employs TRBV11-2 and TRBJ1-5, with 7 nucleotides matching TRBD1. V trimming: 5 bases; J trimming: 7 bases; junction bases outside the gene matches: 11. The germline gives CDR1 SGHAT, CDR2 FQNNGV. This CDR3 is 15 amino acids long.

The rearrangement links TRBV5-4 to TRBJ1-2, with D uncertain. Germline V CDR1 and CDR2: SGHNT, YYREEE (reference sequence). This CDR3 contains 14 residues. Trimming shortened V by 5 bases and J by 1 base, and 12 bases separated the two germline ends. In DNA, the CDR3 is TGTGCCAGCAGTCGGTGGAGGGATAACTATGGCTACACCTTC. Protein: CASSRWRDNYGYTF.

The genes are TRBV5-1 and TRBJ2-1; TRBD2 is a possible D gene (5 bases). Deletions cut 3 bases from V and 0 bases from J, with 10 bases between. Germline V gene lookup returns CDR1 SGHRS and CDR2 YFSETQ. This CDR3 spans 15 amino acids. The CDR3 here is CASSSVGSSYNEQFF. For the CDR3, the DNA is TGCGCCAGCAGCTCGGTAGGGAGCTCCTACAATGAGCAGTTCTTC. Together with reference TRBV5-1 and TRBJ2-1, the CDR3 gives the full variable domain: KAGVTQTPRYLIKTRGQQVTLSCSPISGHRSVSWYQQTPGQGLQFLFEYFSETQRNKGNFPGRFSGRQFSNSRSEMNVSTLELGDSALYLCASSSVGSSYNEQFFGPGTRLTVL.